Presented here are 5 T cell receptor beta chains from one specimen sequenced in a study of cytomegalovirus exposure and HLA in healthy donors (dated by TCRdb to between 2016 and 2019). The library was built by means of the immunoSEQ multiplex PCR assay. For the multiplex PCR, a mixture combining 60 forward primers for TCR Vbeta segments and 13 reverse primers for TCR Jbeta segments was used. Imported from immuneACCESS, the table was reduced by TCRdb to in-frame sequences with V and J called. These copies leave out some clones; in studies compared against another copy, an unresolved V gene accounts for under half, and the cause of the remainder is not known. Here the sample has roughly 300,000 clones; 70% to 90% occur a single time. The top ten clones comprise 3.5% to 4% of the sample. The sample was PBMCs. The receptors were gathered from a man aged 40-49 years in good health and CMV-seropositive.

The chain couples TRBV29-1 to TRBJ2-2, with D possibly being TRBD2 (5 bases). V lost 4 bases and J lost 0, with 9 bases in between. Germline CDR1 and CDR2: SQVTM and ANQGSEA. This CDR3 contains 14 residues. The CDR3 sequence: CSVGPGTNTGELFF. In DNA, the CDR3 is TGCAGCGTTGGGCCGGGAACGAACACCGGGGAGCTGTTTTTT.

The rearrangement links TRBV9 to TRBJ1-1; D gene ambiguous. This CDR3 comprises 13 residues. The V gene's germline CDR1 is SGDLS and CDR2 YYNGEE. The V and J ends lost 0 bases and 4 bases respectively, with 7 bases between them. The CDR3 loop is CASSVDPGTEAFF. The CDR3, as DNA: TGTGCCAGCAGCGTAGACCCCGGCACTGAAGCTTTCTTT.

The chain joins TRBV5-1 to TRBJ2-5; 8 bases align to TRBD2. This CDR3 region has 16 residues. The germline V gene has CDR1 SGHRS and CDR2 YFSETQ. The junction had 12 bases not matched to a gene; V was cut back by 3 bases and J by 5 bases. The CDR3 spells CASSWTSGSYAETQYF. In nucleotides, the CDR3 is TGCGCCAGCAGCTGGACGAGCGGGAGTTATGCGGAGACCCAGTACTTC.

The J gene is TRBJ2-1, the V gene TRBV9; 10 nucleotides line up with TRBD2. This CDR3 contains 17 residues. With V trimmed by 3 bases and J by 2 bases, 8 bases remained unmatched. Germline V CDR1 and CDR2: SGDLS, YYNGEE. CDR3 nucleotide sequence: TGTGCCAGCAGCGGCCCAAGCGGGAGGGGGACCTACAATGAGCAGTTCTTC. This translates into CASSGPSGRGTYNEQFF. The variable domain in full, with the rest retrieved from reference TRBV9 and TRBJ2-1, is DSGVTQTPKHLITATGQRVTLRCSPRSGDLSVYWYQQSLDQGLQFLIQYYNGEERAKGNILERFSAQQFPDLHSELNLSSLELGDSALYFCASSGPSGRGTYNEQFFGPGTRLTVL.

The CDR3 protein is CASSLGGTGGAETQYF. CDR3 nucleotide sequence: TGCGCCAGCAGCTTGGGGGGGACAGGGGGTGCAGAGACCCAGTACTTC. V usage is TRBV5-1 and J usage is TRBJ2-5, with 11 bases lining up with TRBD1. Germline values: CDR1 SGHRS, CDR2 YFSETQ. CDR3 size: 16 residues. V was pared by 0 bases and J by 4 bases, with 5 bases of the junction left unmatched.